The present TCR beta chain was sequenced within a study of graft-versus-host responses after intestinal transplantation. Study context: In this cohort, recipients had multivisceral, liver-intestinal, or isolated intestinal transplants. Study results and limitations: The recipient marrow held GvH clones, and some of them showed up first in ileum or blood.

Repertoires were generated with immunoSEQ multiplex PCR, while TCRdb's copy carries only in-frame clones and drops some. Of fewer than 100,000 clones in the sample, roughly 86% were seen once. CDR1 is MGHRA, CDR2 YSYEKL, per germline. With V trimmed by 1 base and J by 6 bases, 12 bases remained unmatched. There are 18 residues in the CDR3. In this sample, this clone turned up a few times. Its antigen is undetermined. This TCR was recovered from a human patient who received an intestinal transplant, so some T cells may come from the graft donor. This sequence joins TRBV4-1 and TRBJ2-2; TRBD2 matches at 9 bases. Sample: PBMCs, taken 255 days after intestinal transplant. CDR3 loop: CASSQVRGGGAAAGELFF. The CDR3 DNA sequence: TGCGCCAGCAGCCAAGTACGGGGCGGGGGGGCTGCGGCCGGGGAGCTGTTTTTT.